The count of the clone carrying this T cell receptor (beta chain) is one. Its antigen is not identified. The source of the sample is a study of cytomegalovirus exposure and HLA in healthy donors. Use of 60 Vbeta and 13 Jbeta primers characterized the PCR. Sequenced by immunoSEQ multiplex PCR; TCRdb stores in-frame clones only, minus some. The data hold about 150,000 clones, with 60% to 80% observed a single time. Study-wide results and limits: Later analysis associated a missense DCLRE1C variant with TCR beta V- and J-gene trimming.

CDR1 and CDR2 from the germline V gene are SEHNR and FQNEAQ (reference sequence). CDR3 length: 14 residues. Trimming shortened V by 1 base and J by 9 bases, and 15 bases separated the two germline ends. The V call is TRBV7-9, the J call TRBJ1-1, with D perhaps TRBD1 (6 bases). The sample consisted of PBMCs. The source of this sequence is a male donor in good health and CMV-seronegative. Here the CDR3 DNA reads TGTGCCAGCAGCTTAGAAGGCGGCAGGGGTAAAGCTTTCTTT. Translated: CASSLEGGRGKAFF.